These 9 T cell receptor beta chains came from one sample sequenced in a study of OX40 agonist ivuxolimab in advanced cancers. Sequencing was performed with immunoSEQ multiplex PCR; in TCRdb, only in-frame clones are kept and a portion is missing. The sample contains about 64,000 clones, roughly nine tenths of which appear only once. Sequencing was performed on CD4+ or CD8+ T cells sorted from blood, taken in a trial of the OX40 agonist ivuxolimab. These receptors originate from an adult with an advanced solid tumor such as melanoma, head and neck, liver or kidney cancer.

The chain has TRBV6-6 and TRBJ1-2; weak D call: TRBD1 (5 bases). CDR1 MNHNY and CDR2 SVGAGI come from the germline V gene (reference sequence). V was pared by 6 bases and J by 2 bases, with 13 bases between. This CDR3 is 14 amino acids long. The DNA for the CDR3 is TGTGCCAGCAGGCAAACGGGGCGGAACTATGGCTACACCTTC. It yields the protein CASRQTGRNYGYTF.

This CDR3 is CASSEQLSLELDYTF. CDR3 nucleotide sequence: TGTGCCAGCAGTGAACAATTATCACTGGAATTGGACTACACCTTC. The chain couples TRBV6-1 to TRBJ1-2, with D unclear. V was pared by 2 bases and J by 10 bases, with 20 bases between. This CDR3 region has 15 residues. CDR1 is MNHNS and CDR2 is SASEGT in the germline V gene.

The CDR3 loop reads CASSPRVSNQPQHF. The CDR3 nucleotides are TGTGCCAGCAGTCCCAGGGTTAGCAATCAGCCCCAGCATTTT. The chain employs TRBV28 and TRBJ1-5; weak D call: TRBD1 (5 bases). The CDR3 is made up of 14 amino acids. The V and J ends lost 5 bases and 0 bases respectively, with 8 bases between them. The germline V gene encodes CDR1 MDHEN and CDR2 SYDVKM.

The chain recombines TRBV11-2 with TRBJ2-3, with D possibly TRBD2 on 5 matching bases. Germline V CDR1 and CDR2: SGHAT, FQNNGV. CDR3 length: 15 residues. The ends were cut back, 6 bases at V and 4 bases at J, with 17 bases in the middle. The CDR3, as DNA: TGTGCCAGCAGATTGATAGGGTCGGACTCAGATACGCAGTATTTT. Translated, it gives CASRLIGSDSDTQYF.

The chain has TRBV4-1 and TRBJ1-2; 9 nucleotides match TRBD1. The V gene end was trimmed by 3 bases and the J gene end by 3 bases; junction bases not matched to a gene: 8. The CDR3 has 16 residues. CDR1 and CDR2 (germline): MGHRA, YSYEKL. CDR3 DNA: TGCGCCAGCAGCCAGACGGGGACAGGGAGTTACTATGGCTACACCTTC. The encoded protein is CASSQTGTGSYYGYTF.

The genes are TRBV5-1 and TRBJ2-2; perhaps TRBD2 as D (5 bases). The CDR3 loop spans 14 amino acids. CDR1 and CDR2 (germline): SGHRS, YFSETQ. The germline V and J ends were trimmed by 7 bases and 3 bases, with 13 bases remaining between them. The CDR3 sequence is CASFSGVYTGELFF. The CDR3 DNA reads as TGCGCCAGCTTCTCCGGGGTCTACACCGGGGAGCTGTTTTTT. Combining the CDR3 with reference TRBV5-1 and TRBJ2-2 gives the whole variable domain KAGVTQTPRYLIKTRGQQVTLSCSPISGHRSVSWYQQTPGQGLQFLFEYFSETQRNKGNFPGRFSGRQFSNSRSEMNVSTLELGDSALYLCASFSGVYTGELFFGEGSRLTVL.

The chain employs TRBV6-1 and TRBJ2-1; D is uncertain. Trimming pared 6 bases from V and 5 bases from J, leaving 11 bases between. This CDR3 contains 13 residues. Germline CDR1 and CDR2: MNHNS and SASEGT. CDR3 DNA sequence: TGTGCCAGCAGCAGCCAGATTGACAATGAGCAGTTCTTC. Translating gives CASSSQIDNEQFF.

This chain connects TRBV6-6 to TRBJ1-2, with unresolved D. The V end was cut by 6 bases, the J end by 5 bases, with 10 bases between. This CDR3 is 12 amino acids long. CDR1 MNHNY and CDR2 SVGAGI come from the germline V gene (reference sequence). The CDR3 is CASRTRRYGYTF. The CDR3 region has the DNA TGTGCCAGCAGAACAAGACGATATGGCTACACCTTC.

DNA of the CDR3: TGTGCCAGCAGCCTCACAGGGTTCGAAGAGACCCAGTACTTC. Its protein is CASSLTGFEETQYF. The gene calls are TRBV9 and TRBJ2-5; tentative D call: TRBD1 (6 bases). V was trimmed by 4 bases and J by 3 bases, leaving 13 bases between them. CDR3 size: 14 residues. Germline assignment: CDR1 SGDLS and CDR2 YYNGEE.